The T cell receptor (beta chain) under discussion was sequenced for a study of cytomegalovirus exposure and HLA in healthy donors. Study findings and constraints: Further analysis, carried out later, found HLA-associated TCR beta chains more clonally expanded than equally common other chains. Earlier analysis yielded a pattern in which most TCR beta V segments were productive about 90% or about 30% of the time. In vitro data verified three CMV-associated chains as specific for CMV antigens.

PCR primers comprised 60 Vbeta and 13 Jbeta primers. Repertoires were generated with immunoSEQ multiplex PCR, while TCRdb's copy carries only in-frame clones and drops some. Among around 100,000 clones, around 76% were seen once, and the ten largest hold 10%. This clone was seen a handful of times. Antigen: not known. This TCR was sampled from a woman aged 18-29 years in good health and CMV-seropositive. Sample: PBMCs.

The CDR3 loop reads CAISELWTQETQYF. For the CDR3, the DNA is TGTGCCATCAGTGAACTGTGGACACAGGAGACCCAGTACTTC. This chain links TRBV10-3 with TRBJ2-5, with TRBD1 as a possible D gene (5 bases). Germline CDR1 and CDR2: ENHRY and SYGVKD. The CDR3 runs to 14 residues. V gave up 3 bases and J gave up 5 bases, with 13 bases separating them.